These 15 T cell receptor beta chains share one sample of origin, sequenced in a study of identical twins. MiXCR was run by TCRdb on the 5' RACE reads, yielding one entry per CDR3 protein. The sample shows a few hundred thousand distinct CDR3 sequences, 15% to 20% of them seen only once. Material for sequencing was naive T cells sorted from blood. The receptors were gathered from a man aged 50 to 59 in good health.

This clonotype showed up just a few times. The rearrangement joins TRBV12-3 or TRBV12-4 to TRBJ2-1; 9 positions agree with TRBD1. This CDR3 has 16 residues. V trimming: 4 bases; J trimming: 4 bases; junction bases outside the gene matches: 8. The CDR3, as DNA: TGTGCCAGCAGTTCCCCCCGGGACAGGGCATACAATGAGCAGTTCTTC. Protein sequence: CASSSPRDRAYNEQFF.

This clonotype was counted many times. The CDR3 sequence: CASSKGAASYEQYF. The CDR3 coding sequence is TGTGCCAGCAGTAAGGGGGCGGCTTCTTACGAGCAGTACTTC. The chain links TRBV27 to TRBJ2-7; 7 bases align to TRBD1. The V segment lost 5 bases and the J segment 4 bases; nucleotides outside the gene matches: 8. Germline V gene sequence: CDR1 MNHEY, CDR2 SMNVEV (reference sequence). The CDR3 covers 14 residues.

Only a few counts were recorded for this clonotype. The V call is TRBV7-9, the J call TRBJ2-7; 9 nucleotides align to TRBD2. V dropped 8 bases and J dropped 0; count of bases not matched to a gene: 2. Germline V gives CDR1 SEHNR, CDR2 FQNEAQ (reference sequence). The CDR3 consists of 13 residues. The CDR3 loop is CASPSGISYEQYF. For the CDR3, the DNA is TGTGCCAGCCCTAGCGGGATCTCCTACGAGCAGTACTTC.

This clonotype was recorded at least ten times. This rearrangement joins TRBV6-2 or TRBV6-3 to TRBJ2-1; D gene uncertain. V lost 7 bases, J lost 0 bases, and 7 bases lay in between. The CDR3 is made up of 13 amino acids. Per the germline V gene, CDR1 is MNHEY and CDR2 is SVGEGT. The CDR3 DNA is TGTGCCAGCACCCAGAGCTCCTACAATGAGCAGTTCTTC. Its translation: CASTQSSYNEQFF.

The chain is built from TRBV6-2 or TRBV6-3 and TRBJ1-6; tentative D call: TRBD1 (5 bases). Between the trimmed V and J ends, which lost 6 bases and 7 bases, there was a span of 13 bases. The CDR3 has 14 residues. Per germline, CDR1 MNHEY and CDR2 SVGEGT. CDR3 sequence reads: CASRSGGSNSPLHF. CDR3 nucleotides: TGTGCCAGCAGATCTGGGGGATCCAATTCACCCCTCCACTTT.

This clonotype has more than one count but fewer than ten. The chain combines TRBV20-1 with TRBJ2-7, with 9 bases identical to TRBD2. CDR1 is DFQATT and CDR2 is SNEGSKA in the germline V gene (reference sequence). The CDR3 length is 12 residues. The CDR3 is CSPGLATYEQYF. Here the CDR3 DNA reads TGCAGCCCCGGACTAGCGACCTACGAGCAGTACTTC.

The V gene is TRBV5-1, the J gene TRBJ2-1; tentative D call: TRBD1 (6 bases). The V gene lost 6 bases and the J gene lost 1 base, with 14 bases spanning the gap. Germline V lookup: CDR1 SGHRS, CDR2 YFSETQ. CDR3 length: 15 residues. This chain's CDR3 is CASTLGTLSYNEQFF. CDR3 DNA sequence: TGCGCCAGCACCCTCGGGACACTTTCCTACAATGAGCAGTTCTTC.

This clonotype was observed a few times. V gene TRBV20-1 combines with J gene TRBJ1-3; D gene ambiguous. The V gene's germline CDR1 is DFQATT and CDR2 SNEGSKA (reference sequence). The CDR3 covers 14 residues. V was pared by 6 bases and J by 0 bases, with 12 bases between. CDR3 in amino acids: CSAPAFSSGNTIYF. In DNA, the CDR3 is TGCAGTGCGCCCGCTTTTAGCTCTGGAAACACCATATATTTT.

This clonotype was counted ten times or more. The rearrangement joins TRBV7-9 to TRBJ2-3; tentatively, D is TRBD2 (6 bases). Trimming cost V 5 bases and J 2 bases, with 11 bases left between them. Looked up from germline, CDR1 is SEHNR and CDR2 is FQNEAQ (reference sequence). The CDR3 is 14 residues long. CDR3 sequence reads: CASSPRRDTDTQYF. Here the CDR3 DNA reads TGTGCCAGCAGCCCTCGGCGGGACACAGATACGCAGTATTTT.

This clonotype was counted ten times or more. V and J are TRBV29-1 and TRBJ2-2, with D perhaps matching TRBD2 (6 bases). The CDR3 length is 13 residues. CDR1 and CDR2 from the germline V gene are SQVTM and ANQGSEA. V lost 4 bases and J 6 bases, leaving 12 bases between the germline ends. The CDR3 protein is CSVGGGKAGELFF. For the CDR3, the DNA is TGCAGCGTTGGTGGAGGGAAGGCCGGGGAGCTGTTTTTT.

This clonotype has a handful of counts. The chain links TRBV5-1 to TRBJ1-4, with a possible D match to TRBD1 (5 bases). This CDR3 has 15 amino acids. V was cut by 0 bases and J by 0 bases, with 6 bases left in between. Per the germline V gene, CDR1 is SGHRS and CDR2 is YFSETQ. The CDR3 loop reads CASSLDRSTNEKLFF. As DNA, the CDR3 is TGCGCCAGCAGCTTGGACAGGTCAACTAATGAAAAACTGTTTTTT.

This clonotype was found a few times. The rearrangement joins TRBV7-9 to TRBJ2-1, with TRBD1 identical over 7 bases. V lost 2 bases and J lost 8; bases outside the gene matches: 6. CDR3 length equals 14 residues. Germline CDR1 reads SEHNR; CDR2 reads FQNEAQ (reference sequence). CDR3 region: CASSLLQGVDEQFF. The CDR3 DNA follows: TGTGCCAGCAGCTTACTTCAGGGGGTCGATGAGCAGTTCTTC.

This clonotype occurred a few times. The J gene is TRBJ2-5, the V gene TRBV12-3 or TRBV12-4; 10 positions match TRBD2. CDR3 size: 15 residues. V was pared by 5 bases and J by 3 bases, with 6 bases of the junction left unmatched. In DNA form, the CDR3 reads TGTGCCAGCAGTATTAGCGGGGGGTACAAAGAGACCCAGTACTTC. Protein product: CASSISGGYKETQYF.

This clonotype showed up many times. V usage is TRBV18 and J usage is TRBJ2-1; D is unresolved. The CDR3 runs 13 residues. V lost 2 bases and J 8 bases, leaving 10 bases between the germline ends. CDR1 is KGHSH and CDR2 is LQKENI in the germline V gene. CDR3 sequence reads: CASSPRRSDEQFF. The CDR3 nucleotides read TGTGCCAGCTCACCAAGACGGTCTGATGAGCAGTTCTTC.

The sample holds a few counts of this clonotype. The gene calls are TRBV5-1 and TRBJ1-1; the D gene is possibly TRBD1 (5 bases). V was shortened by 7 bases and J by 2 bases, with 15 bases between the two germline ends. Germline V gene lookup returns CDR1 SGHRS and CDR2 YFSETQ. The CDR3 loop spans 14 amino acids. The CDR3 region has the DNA TGCGCCAGCCAACTCGGGGGGGTCAACACTGAAGCTTTCTTT. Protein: CASQLGGVNTEAFF.